The 14 T cell receptor beta chains presented below share a single source sample, sequenced in a study of T cells in Graves' hyperthyroidism and ophthalmopathy. RNA transcripts gave rise to amplified TCR beta CDR3 regions. In the first-round RT-PCR of the TCR CDR3, the HTBI primer set was used. One entry per CDR3 protein, called by TCRdb with MiXCR from the multiplex PCR reads. The sample records around 690,000 distinct CDR3 sequences, less than 25% being singletons. Specimen: blood. All receptors come from a young man with Graves' ophthalmopathy.

This clonotype was seen ten or more times. This chain joins TRBV20-1 and TRBJ1-1; D ambiguous. The germline CDR1 and CDR2 sequences are DFQATT and SNEGSKA (reference sequence). With 3 bases removed from V and 3 bases from J, the gap between germline ends came to 23 bases. CDR3 length: 17 amino acids. CDR3 loop: CSARLMGSTAGDTEAFF. CDR3 coding DNA: TGCAGTGCTAGGTTGATGGGTAGCACCGCCGGGGACACTGAAGCTTTCTTT.

This clonotype was recorded many times. The chain links TRBV7-9 to TRBJ2-3, with 8 bases identical to TRBD1. The CDR3 runs to 20 residues. With V trimmed by 5 bases and J by 3 bases, 22 bases remained unmatched. Per germline, CDR1 SEHNR and CDR2 FQNEAQ (reference sequence). The CDR3 region is CASSPGQVSSRPLRTDTQYF. CDR3 sequence (DNA): TGTGCCAGCAGCCCGGGACAGGTCAGTTCCCGCCCACTACGGACAGATACGCAGTATTTT.

As to this clonotype: The junction does not match germline at one end; this may be a read error. The rearrangement uses TRBV20-1 and TRBJ2-7, with 10 bases identical to TRBD2. The CDR3 covers 13 residues. Per the germline V gene, CDR1 is DFQATT and CDR2 is SNEGSKA (reference sequence). The CDR3 region has the DNA TGCAGTGCTCCCGCGGGACTAGCGAACGAGCAGTGCTTC. As protein: CSAPAGLANEQCF.

The chain employs TRBV7-9 and TRBJ2-7; D possibly uses TRBD1 or TRBD2 (7 bases each). With 7 bases removed from V and 2 bases from J, the gap between germline ends came to 21 bases. Per germline, CDR1 SEHNR and CDR2 FQNEAQ (reference sequence). This CDR3 contains 16 residues. CDR3 DNA: TGTGCCAGCATCAGGGGGGGGGGTAATAACACCTACGAGCAGTACTTC. This codes for CASIRGGGNNTYEQYF.

The rearrangement links TRBV4-1 to TRBJ2-5; D gene unclear. The V and J ends lost 1 base and 5 bases respectively, with 8 bases between them. The CDR3 runs 13 residues. Germline-derived CDR1 and CDR2 are MGHRA and YSYEKL. CDR3 nucleotide sequence: TGCGCCAGCAGCCAAGTCGCTGTCGAGACCCAGTACTTC. It encodes CASSQVAVETQYF.

V and J are TRBV10-3 and TRBJ2-6; D might be TRBD1 (5 bases). Germline V lookup: CDR1 ENHRY, CDR2 SYGVKD. CDR3 size: 19 residues. The germline V and J ends were trimmed by 4 bases and 0 bases, with 19 bases remaining between them. CDR3 residues: CAISAATLTGSSGANVLTF. The CDR3 DNA is TGTGCCATCAGTGCCGCTACCCTTACAGGAAGCTCTGGGGCCAACGTCCTGACTTTC.

The V gene is TRBV29-1, the J gene TRBJ2-1, with TRBD2 matching 9 bases. J gave up 8 bases and V 4 bases, and 12 bases lay outside the gene matches. CDR1 SQVTM and CDR2 ANQGSEA come from the germline V gene. The CDR3 has 15 amino acids. The CDR3 loop reads CSVGWGLASRHEQFF. CDR3 coding DNA: TGCAGCGTTGGGTGGGGACTAGCTTCAAGGCATGAGCAGTTCTTC.

The chain employs TRBV7-2 and TRBJ1-2; TRBD1 aligns across 7 bases. The V and J ends lost 5 bases and 12 bases, in that order; junction bases with no gene match: 9. The CDR3 covers 12 residues. Germline loops: CDR1 SGHTA, CDR2 FQGNSA. CDR3 region: CASSRDSWGHTF. CDR3 DNA sequence: TGTGCCAGCAGCCGGGACAGCTGGGGCCACACCTTC. Drawing the rest from reference TRBV7-2 and TRBJ1-2, the complete variable domain is GAGVSQSPSNKVTEKGKDVELRCDPISGHTALYWYRQSLGQGLEFLIYFQGNSAPDKSGLPSDRFSAERTGGSVSTLTIQRTQQEDSAVYLCASSRDSWGHTFGSGTRLTVV.

V and J are TRBV4-1 and TRBJ2-7; the D is unclear. Deletions cut 0 bases from V and 3 bases from J, with 12 bases between. Germline V gene data show CDR1 as MGHRA and CDR2 as YSYEKL. The CDR3 extends over 15 amino acids. The CDR3 region is CASSQDSGWDYEQYF. Written as DNA, the CDR3 is TGCGCCAGCAGCCAAGATTCGGGTTGGGACTACGAGCAGTACTTC.

J is TRBJ1-5 and V is TRBV2, with 9 bases aligning to TRBD1. This CDR3 region has 15 residues. The V segment lost 6 bases and the J segment 7 bases; nucleotides outside the gene matches: 10. CDR1 and CDR2 (germline): SNHLY, FYNNEI. The DNA of the CDR3 is TGTGCCAGCAGGGCCCTCGGACAGGGGCAACAGCCCCAGCATTTT. Translating it yields CASRALGQGQQPQHF.

This clonotype occurred once. The chain couples TRBV2 to TRBJ1-5; TRBD1 agrees at 9 bases. Germline V gene lookup returns CDR1 SNHLY and CDR2 FYNNEI. The length of the CDR3 is 16 residues. V lost 6 bases to trimming and J lost 3 bases; unmatched junction nucleotides: 9. CDR3 amino acids: CASSLDGTGFNQPQHF. The DNA for the CDR3 is TGTGCCAGCAGCTTAGACGGGACAGGGTTCAATCAGCCCCAGCATTTT.

The chain is built from TRBV13 and TRBJ2-2; D is undetermined. With 0 bases removed from V and 6 bases from J, the gap between germline ends came to 17 bases. From germline, CDR1 is PRHDT and CDR2 FYEKMQ (reference sequence). There are 17 residues in the CDR3. The CDR3 DNA follows: TGTGCCAGCAGCTTAGGCGTCGGTACGAACGCCGCCGGGGAGCTGTTTTTT. It is translated as CASSLGVGTNAAGELFF.

Only a few counts were recorded for this clonotype. This chain connects TRBV6-2 or TRBV6-3 to TRBJ2-7; D may be TRBD1 (6 bases). The CDR3 extends over 14 amino acids. Germline V CDR1 and CDR2: MNHEY, SVGEGT. The germline V and J ends were trimmed by 6 bases and 1 base, with 13 bases remaining between them. Here the CDR3 DNA reads TGTGCCAGCAGAGCACAGGGAAATTCCTACGAGCAGTACTTC. Translating it yields CASRAQGNSYEQYF.

This clonotype turned up a few times. The rearrangement joins TRBV5-1 to TRBJ2-1, with a possible D match to TRBD2 (5 bases). Germline values: CDR1 SGHRS, CDR2 YFSETQ. The CDR3 runs 15 residues. Trimming removed 5 bases at V and 5 bases at J, with 17 bases between. The chain's CDR3 is CASSPQDALDNEQFF. The DNA of the CDR3 is TGCGCCAGCAGTCCTCAGGACGCACTAGACAATGAGCAGTTCTTC.